Listed below are T cell receptor beta chains from one sample, sequenced in a study of response to subunit inactivated influenza vaccine. TCRdb analysed the RT-PCR reads with MiXCR anew, one entry per CDR3 protein. The sample contains 490,000 or so distinct CDR3 sequences, around 8% of which appear only once. The sequences come from PBMCs from blood, collected about 24 months after vaccination. These receptors were obtained from a man aged 45-69 years who received an inactivated influenza vaccine. The CDR3 runs from the conserved cysteine through the conserved F or W. Each record gives: D gene, J gene, V gene, CDR3 protein. A D gene is named only where the DNA matches it firmly.

>-|TRBJ2-2|TRBV19
CASNRVNTGELFF
>-|TRBJ2-2|TRBV5-1
CASSHDRVYTGELFF
>-|TRBJ2-2|TRBV6-1
CASSEQARTGELFF
>TRBD1|TRBJ1-4|TRBV29-1
CSVRSPGQANEKLFF
>-|TRBJ1-2|TRBV7-2
CASSLEGMANYGYTF
>TRBD1|TRBJ1-1|TRBV4-3
CASSRGQGAKTFF
>-|TRBJ1-2|TRBV5-5
CASSLQEPSYGYTF
>TRBD1|TRBJ1-6|TRBV4-1
CASSQPNTGGYNSPLHF
>-|TRBJ1-4|TRBV28
CASYPYSGTNEKLFF
>-|TRBJ2-2|TRBV11-3
CASASVGTGELFF
>-|TRBJ1-2|TRBV5-1
CASSLARSGGRGYTF
>TRBD1|TRBJ1-5|TRBV20-1
CSARPTGQQPQHF
>-|TRBJ2-7|TRBV20-1
CSARGGSYEQYF
>-|TRBJ2-6|TRBV6-2/TRBV6-3
CASSYPGYRSGANVLTF
>-|TRBJ1-2|TRBV7-6
CASSLFSGTSLDGYTF
>TRBD2|TRBJ2-2|TRBV9
CASSATSGRGPGELFF
>TRBD1|TRBJ1-2|TRBV4-2
CASSPLGGGGDYGYTF
>-|TRBJ2-7|TRBV21-1
CASSKGGRDEPYEQYF
>-|TRBJ2-1|TRBV5-8
CASGSYNEQFF
>-|TRBJ2-1|TRBV6-5
CASSYSNRGASNEQFF
>TRBD1|TRBJ2-7|TRBV2
CARGTGTYEQYF
>-|TRBJ2-5|TRBV2
CASRSGQYQETQYF
>-|TRBJ2-3|TRBV4-2
CASSPRTTSTDTQYF
>TRBD1|TRBJ2-4|TRBV7-9
CASSFGQGREQNIQYF
>-|TRBJ2-5|TRBV7-2
CAGSNGTVQETQYF
>TRBD1|TRBJ1-1|TRBV29-1
CSVRQGLNTEAFF
>-|TRBJ1-5|TRBV20-1
CSARGVSNQPQHF
>-|TRBJ2-3|TRBV5-1
CASTHRTSTDTQYF
>-|TRBJ2-1|TRBV4-3
CASSTRTPGPNEQFF
>TRBD1|TRBJ2-1|TRBV5-1
CASSFQGANYNEQFF
>-|TRBJ1-1|TRBV5-1
CASSPRDGGGTEAFF
>-|TRBJ1-1|TRBV4-1
CASSQVSRGDTEAFF
>-|TRBJ2-4|TRBV27
CASSLQGGGNIQYF
>-|TRBJ2-1|TRBV25-1
CASSGQERYNEQFF
>-|TRBJ2-1|TRBV7-8
CASSGRARGYNEQFF
>-|TRBJ2-1|TRBV5-1
CASIPDGTYNEQFF
>-|TRBJ2-3|TRBV6-2/TRBV6-3
CASSFPLGWADTQYF
>TRBD1|TRBJ1-4|TRBV6-5
CASSYRHRGNNEKLFF
>-|TRBJ2-5|TRBV29-1
CSVLAVFQETQYF
>-|TRBJ2-1|TRBV4-3
CASSQGRLSYVSNEQFF
>-|TRBJ1-4|TRBV7-9
CASSSRGTNEKLFF
>TRBD1|TRBJ2-5|TRBV11-2
CASSTGQGLQTQYF
>-|TRBJ2-7|TRBV27
CASSLSQGFHEQYF
>-|TRBJ1-6|TRBV5-1
CASSLGQGGSPLHF
>-|TRBJ1-6|TRBV7-2
CASSLVGGNSPLHF
>TRBD1|TRBJ2-1|TRBV9
CASSETGGSYNEQFF